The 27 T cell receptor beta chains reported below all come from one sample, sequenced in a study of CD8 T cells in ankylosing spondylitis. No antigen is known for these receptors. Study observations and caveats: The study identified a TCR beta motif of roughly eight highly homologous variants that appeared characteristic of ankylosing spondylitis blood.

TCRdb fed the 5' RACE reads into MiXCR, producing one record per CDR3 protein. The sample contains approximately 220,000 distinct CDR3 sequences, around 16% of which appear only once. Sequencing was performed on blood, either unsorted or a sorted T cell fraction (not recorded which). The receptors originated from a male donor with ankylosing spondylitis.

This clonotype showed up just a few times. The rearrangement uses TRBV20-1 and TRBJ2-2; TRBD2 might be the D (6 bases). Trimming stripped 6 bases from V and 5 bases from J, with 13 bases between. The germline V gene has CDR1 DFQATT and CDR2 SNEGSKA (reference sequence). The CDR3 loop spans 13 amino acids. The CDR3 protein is CSARDFITGELFF. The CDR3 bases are TGCAGTGCGAGGGACTTTATAACCGGGGAGCTGTTTTTT.

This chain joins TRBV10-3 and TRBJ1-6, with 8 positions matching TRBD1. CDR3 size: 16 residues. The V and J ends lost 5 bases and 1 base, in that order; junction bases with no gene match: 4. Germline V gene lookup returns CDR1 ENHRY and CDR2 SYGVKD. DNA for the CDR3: TGTGCCATCAGTCCGGACAGGGAATCCTATAATTCACCCCTCCACTTT. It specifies CAISPDRESYNSPLHF.

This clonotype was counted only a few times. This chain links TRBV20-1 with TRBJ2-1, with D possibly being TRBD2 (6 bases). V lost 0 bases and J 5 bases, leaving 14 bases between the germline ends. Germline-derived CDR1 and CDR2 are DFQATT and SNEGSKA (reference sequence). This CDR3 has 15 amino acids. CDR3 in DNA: TGCAGTGCTAGAGATCGGGACTTCGATCACAATGAGCAGTTCTTC. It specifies CSARDRDFDHNEQFF.

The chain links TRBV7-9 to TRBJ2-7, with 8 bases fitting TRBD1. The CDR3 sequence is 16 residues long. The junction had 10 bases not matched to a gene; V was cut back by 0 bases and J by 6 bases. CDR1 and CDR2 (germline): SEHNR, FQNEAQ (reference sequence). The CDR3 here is CASSLAGGHTGGEQYF. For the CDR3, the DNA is TGTGCCAGCAGCTTAGCTGGGGGACATACAGGGGGCGAGCAGTACTTC.

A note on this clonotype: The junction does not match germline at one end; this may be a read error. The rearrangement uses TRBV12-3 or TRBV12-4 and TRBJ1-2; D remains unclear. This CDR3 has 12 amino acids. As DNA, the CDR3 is TGTGCCAGCACTTTAGGTGGCTATGGCTACACCTTC. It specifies CASTLGGYGYTF.

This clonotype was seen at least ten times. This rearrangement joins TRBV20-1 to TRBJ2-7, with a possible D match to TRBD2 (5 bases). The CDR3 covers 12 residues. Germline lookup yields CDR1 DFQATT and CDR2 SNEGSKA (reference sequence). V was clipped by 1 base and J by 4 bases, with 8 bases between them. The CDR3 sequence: CSARAREYEQYF. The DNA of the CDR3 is TGCAGTGCTAGAGCAAGGGAGTACGAGCAGTACTTC.

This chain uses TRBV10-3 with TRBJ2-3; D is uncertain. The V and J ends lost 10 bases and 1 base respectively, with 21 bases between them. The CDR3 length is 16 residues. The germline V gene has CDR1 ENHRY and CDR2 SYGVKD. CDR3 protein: CATQEQKSTGTDTQYF. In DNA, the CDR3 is TGTGCCACCCAAGAACAGAAATCCACAGGCACAGATACGCAGTATTTT.

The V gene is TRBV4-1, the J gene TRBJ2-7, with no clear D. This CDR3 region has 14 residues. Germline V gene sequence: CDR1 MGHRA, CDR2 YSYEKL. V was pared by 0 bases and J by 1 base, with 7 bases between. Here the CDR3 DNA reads TGCGCCAGCAGCCAAGAGGCCCGATCCTACGAGCAGTACTTC. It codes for CASSQEARSYEQYF.

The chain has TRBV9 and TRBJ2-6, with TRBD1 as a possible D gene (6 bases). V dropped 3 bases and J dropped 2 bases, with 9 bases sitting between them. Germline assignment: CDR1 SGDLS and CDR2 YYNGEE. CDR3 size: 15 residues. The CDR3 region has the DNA TGTGCCAGCAGCGCCGACAGGACTGGGGCCAACGTCCTGACTTTC. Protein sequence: CASSADRTGANVLTF.

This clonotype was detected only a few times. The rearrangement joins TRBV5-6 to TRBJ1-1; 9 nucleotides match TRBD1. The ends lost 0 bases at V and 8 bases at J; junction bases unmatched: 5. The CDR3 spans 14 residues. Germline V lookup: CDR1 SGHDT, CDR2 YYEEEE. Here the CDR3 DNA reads TGTGCCAGCAGCTTGGATTGGGACAGGGCCGAAGCTTTCTTT. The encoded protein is CASSLDWDRAEAFF.

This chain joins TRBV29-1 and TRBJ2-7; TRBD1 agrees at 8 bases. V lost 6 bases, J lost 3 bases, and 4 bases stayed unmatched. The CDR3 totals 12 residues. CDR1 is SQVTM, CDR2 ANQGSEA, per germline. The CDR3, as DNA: TGCAGCGTATCGACAGGGGACTACGAGCAGTACTTC. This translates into CSVSTGDYEQYF.

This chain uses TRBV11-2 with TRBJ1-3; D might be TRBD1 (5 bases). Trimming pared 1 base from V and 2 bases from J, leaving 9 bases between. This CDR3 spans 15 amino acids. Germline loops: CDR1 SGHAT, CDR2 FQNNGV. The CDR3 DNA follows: TGTGCCAGCAGCTTAGTTGTAGGGGCTGGAAACACCATATATTTT. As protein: CASSLVVGAGNTIYF.

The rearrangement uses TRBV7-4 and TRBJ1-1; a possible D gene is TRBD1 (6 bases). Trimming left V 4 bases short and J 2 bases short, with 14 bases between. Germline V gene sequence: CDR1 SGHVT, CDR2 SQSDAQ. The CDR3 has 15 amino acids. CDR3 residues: CASSSPRGGNTEAFF. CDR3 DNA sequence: TGTGCCAGCAGCTCCCCGAGGGGGGGAAACACTGAAGCTTTCTTT.

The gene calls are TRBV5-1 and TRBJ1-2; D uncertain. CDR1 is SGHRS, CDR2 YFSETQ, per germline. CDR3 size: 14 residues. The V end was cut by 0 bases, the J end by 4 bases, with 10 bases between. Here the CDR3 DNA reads TGCGCCAGCAGCTTGGATAAGTACCCCTATGGCTACACCTTC. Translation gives CASSLDKYPYGYTF.

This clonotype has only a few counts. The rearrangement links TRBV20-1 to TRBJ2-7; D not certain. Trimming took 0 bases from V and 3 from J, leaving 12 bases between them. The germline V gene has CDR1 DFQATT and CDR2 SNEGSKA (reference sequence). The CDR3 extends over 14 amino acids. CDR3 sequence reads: CSARDALTDYEQYF. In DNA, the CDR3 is TGCAGTGCTAGAGATGCCCTAACGGACTACGAGCAGTACTTC.

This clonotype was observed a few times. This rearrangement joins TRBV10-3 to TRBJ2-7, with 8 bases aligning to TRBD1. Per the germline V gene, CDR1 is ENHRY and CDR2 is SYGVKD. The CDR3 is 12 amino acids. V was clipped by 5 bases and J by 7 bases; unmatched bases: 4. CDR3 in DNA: TGTGCCATCAGTCAGGGGGCCGAAGAGCAGTACTTC. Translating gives CAISQGAEEQYF.

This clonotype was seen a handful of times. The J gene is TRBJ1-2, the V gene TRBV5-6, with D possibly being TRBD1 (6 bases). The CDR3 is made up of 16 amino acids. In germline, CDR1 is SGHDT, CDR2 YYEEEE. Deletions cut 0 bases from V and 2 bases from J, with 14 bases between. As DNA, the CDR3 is TGTGCCAGCAGCTTGGAGGGGACATCCAAGAACTATGGCTACACCTTC. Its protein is CASSLEGTSKNYGYTF.

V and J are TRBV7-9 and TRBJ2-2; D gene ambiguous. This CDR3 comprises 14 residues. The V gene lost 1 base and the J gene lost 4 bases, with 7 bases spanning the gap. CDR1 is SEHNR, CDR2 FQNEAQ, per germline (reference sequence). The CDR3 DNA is TGTGCCAGCAGCTTAGTCTCGGTCACCGGGGAGCTGTTTTTT. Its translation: CASSLVSVTGELFF.

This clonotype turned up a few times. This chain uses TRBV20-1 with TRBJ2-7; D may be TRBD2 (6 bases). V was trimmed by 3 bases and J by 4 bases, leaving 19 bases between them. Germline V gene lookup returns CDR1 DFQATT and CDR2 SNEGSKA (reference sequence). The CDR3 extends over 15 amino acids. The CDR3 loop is CSARDVGGSPYEQYF. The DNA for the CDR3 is TGCAGTGCTAGGGACGTGGGGGGTTCCCCTTACGAGCAGTACTTC.

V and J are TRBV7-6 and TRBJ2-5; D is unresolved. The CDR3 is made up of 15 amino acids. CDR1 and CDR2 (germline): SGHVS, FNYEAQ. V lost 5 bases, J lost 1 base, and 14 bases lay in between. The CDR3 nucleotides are TGTGCCAGCAGCCCCACCCCCGCTACCCAAGAGACCCAGTACTTC. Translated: CASSPTPATQETQYF.

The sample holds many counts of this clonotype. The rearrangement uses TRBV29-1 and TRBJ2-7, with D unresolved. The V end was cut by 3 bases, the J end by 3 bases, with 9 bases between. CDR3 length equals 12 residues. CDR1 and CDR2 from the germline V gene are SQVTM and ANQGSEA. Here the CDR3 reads CSVEAADYEQYF. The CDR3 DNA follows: TGCAGCGTTGAGGCAGCTGACTACGAGCAGTACTTC.

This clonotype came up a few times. The CDR3 spells CASHPLGPDTQYF. The CDR3 nucleotides read TGTGCCAGCCACCCTCTGGGGCCGGATACGCAGTATTTT. This sequence joins TRBV2 and TRBJ2-3, with D possibly TRBD1 on 5 matching bases. The germline V and J ends were trimmed by 8 bases and 6 bases, with 15 bases remaining between them. Germline V gives CDR1 SNHLY, CDR2 FYNNEI. The CDR3 totals 13 residues.

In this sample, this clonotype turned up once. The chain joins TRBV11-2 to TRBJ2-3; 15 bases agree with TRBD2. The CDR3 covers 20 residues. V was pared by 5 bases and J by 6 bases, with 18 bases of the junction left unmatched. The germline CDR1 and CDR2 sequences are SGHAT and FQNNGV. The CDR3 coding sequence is TGTGCCAGCAGCGGGTGGGCAGCGGGACTAGCGGGGGGAACATGGGATACGCAGTATTTT. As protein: CASSGWAAGLAGGTWDTQYF. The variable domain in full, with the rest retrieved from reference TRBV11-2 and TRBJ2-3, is EAGVAQSPRYKIIEKRQSVAFWCNPISGHATLYWYQQILGQGPKLLIQFQNNGVVDDSQLPKDRFSAERLKGVDSTLKIQPAKLEDSAVYLCASSGWAAGLAGGTWDTQYFGPGTRLTVL.

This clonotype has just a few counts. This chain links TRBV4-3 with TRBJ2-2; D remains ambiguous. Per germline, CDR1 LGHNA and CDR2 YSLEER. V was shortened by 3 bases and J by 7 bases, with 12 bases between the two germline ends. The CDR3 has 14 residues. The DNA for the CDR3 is TGCGCCAGCAGCCAGTACACTCCAGGCGGGGAGCTGTTTTTT. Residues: CASSQYTPGGELFF.

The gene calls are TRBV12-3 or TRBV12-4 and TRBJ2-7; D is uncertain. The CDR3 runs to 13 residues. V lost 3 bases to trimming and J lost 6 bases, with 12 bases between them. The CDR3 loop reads CASSFVVSGEQYF. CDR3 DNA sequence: TGTGCCAGCAGTTTCGTGGTTTCAGGCGAGCAGTACTTC.

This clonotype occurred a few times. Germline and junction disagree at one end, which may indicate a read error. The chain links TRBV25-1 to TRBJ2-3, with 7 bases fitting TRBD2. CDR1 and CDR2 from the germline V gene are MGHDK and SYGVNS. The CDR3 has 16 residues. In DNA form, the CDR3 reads TGTGCTAGCAGTGCCACCTTAGCGGGTAGCACAGATACGCAGTATTTT. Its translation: CASSATLAGSTDTQYF. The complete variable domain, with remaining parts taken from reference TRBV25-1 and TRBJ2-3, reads EADIYQTPRYLVIGTGKKITLECSQTMGHDKMYWYQQDPGMELHLIHYSYGVNSTEKGDLSSESTVSRIRTEHFPLTLESARPSHTSQYLCASSATLAGSTDTQYFGPGTRLTVL.

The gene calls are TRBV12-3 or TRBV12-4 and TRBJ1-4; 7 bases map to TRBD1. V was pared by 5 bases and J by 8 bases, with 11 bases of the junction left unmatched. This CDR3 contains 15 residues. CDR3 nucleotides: TGTGCCAGCAGTGCTCACAGGGGAGAACGAGAAAAACTGTTTTTT. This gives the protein CASSAHRGEREKLFF.